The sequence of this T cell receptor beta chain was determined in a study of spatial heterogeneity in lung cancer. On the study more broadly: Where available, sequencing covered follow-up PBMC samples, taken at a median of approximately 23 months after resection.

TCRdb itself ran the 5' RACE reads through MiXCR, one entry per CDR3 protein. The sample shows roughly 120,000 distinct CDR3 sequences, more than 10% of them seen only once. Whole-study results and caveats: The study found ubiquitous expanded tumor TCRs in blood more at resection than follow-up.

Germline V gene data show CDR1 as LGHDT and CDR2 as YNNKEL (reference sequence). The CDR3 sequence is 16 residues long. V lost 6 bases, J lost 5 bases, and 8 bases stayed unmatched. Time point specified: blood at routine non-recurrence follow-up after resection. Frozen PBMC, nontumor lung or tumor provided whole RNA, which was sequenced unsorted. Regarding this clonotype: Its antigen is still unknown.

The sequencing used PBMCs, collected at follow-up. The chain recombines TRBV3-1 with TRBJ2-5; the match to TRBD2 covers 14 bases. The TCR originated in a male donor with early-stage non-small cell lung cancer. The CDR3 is CASRRLAGGPKETQYF. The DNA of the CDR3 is TGTGCCAGCAGGAGACTAGCGGGGGGGCCCAAGGAGACCCAGTACTTC.